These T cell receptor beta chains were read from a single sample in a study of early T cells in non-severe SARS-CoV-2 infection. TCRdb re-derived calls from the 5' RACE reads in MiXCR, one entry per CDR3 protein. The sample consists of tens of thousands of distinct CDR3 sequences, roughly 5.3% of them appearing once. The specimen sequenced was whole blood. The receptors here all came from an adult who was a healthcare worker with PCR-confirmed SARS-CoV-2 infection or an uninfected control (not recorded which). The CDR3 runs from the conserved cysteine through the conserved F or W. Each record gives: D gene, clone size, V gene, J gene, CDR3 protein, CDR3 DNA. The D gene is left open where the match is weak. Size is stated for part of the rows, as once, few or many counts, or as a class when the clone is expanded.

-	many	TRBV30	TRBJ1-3	CAWSEPGNTIYF	TGTGCCTGGAGCGAACCTGGAAACACCATATATTTT
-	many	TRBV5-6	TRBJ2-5	CASSVQETQYF	TGTGCCAGCAGCGTCCAAGAGACCCAGTACTTC
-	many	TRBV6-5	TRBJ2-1	CASGTRYNEQFF	TGTGCCAGCGGGACGCGCTACAATGAGCAGTTCTTC
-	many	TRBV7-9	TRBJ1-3	CASSLSGFSGNTIYF	TGTGCCAGCAGCTTATCAGGGTTTTCTGGAAACACCATATATTTT
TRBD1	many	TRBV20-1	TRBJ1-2	CSPGQGTYGYTF	TGCAGTCCGGGACAGGGCACCTATGGCTACACCTTC
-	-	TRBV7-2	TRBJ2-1	CASSIEDGYNEQFF	TGTGCCAGCAGCATAGAGGACGGTTACAATGAGCAGTTCTTC
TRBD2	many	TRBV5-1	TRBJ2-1	CASGPGAGGRDEQFF	TGCGCCAGCGGTCCTGGAGCGGGGGGCCGGGATGAGCAGTTCTTC
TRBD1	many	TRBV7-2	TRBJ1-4	CASSLDQGAEKLFF	TGTGCCAGCAGCTTGGATCAGGGGGCTGAAAAACTGTTTTTT
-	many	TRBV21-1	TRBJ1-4	CASSITGLEEKLFF	TGTGCCAGCAGCATCACAGGGTTGGAGGAAAAACTGTTTTTT
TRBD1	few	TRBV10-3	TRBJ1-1	CAIGTGVQNTEAFF	TGTGCCATCGGGACAGGGGTTCAGAACACTGAAGCTTTCTTT
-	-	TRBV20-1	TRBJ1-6	CSARGVGTYNSPLHF	TGCAGTGCTAGAGGCGTAGGGACCTATAATTCACCCCTCCACTTT
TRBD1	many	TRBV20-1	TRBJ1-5	CSATDRDNQPQHF	TGCAGTGCTACGGACAGGGACAATCAGCCCCAGCATTTT
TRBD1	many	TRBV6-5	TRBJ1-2	CASSYGAGGNYGYTF	TGTGCCAGCAGTTACGGGGCAGGGGGAAACTATGGCTACACCTTC
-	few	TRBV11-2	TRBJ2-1	CASSTQGYEQFF	TGTGCCAGCAGCACCCAGGGGTATGAGCAGTTCTTC
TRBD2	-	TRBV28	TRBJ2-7	CASSLALGFSSGSYEQYF	TGTGCCAGCAGTTTAGCCCTGGGTTTTTCTAGCGGCTCCTACGAGCAGTACTTC
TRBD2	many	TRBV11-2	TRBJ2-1	CASNLAGSSEQFF	TGTGCCAGCAACCTAGCGGGATCGTCTGAGCAGTTCTTC
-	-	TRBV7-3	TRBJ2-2	CASSLRGEGVLFF	TGTGCCAGCAGCTTAAGGGGAGAAGGTGTGCTGTTTTTT
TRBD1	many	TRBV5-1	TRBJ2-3	CASSLIRPGGLDTQYF	TGCGCCAGCAGCTTGATAAGGCCAGGGGGCCTGGATACGCAGTATTTT
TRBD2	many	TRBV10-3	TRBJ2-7	CAILTSGGNEQYF	TGTGCCATATTGACTAGCGGGGGAAACGAGCAGTACTTC
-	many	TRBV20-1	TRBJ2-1	CSARQFNRVEQFF	TGCAGTGCTAGACAATTCAACAGGGTTGAGCAGTTCTTC
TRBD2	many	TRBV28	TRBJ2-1	CASSSPGLAGYSSYNEQFF	TGTGCCAGCAGTTCTCCCGGACTAGCGGGATATAGCTCCTACAATGAGCAGTTCTTC
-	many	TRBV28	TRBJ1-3	CASSFGNRNTIYF	TGTGCCAGCAGTTTTGGCAATAGAAACACCATATATTTT
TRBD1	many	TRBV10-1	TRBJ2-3	CASSESNRGRRGVTQYF	TGCGCCAGCAGTGAGTCGAACAGGGGCAGGCGTGGAGTTACGCAGTATTTT
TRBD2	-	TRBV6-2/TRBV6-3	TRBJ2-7	CASSEGHSGRAEQYF	TGTGCCAGCAGCGAGGGACATAGCGGGAGGGCCGAGCAGTACTTC
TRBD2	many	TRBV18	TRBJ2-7	CASSPRSSGSSYEQYF	TGTGCCAGCTCACCTCGATCTAGCGGGAGCTCCTACGAGCAGTACTTC
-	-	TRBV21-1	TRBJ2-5	CASSKVPEGEETQYF	TGTGCCAGCAGCAAAGTCCCAGAAGGGGAAGAGACCCAGTACTTC
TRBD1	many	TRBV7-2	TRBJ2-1	CASSPKGRAGGNEQFF	TGTGCCAGCAGCCCCAAAGGGCGGGCAGGGGGCAATGAGCAGTTCTTC
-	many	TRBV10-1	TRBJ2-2	CATRGARLHMGGELFF	TGCGCCACCAGGGGCGCAAGGCTCCACATGGGCGGGGAGCTGTTTTTT
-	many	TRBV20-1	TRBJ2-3	CSARDAGILTDTQYF	TGCAGTGCTAGAGATGCGGGGATCCTCACAGATACGCAGTATTTT
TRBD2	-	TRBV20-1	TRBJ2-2	CSARDPTSGGTGELFF	TGCAGTGCTAGAGACCCTACTAGCGGGGGCACCGGGGAGCTGTTTTTT
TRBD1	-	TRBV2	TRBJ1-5	CASRLTGEGPQHF	TGTGCCAGCAGATTGACAGGGGAAGGGCCCCAGCATTTT
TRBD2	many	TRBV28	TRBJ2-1	CASSWGGGPYNEQFF	TGTGCCAGCAGTTGGGGCGGGGGGCCCTACAATGAGCAGTTCTTC
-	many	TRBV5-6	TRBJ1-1	CASSLDQNTEAFF	TGTGCCAGCAGCCTAGACCAGAACACTGAAGCTTTCTTT
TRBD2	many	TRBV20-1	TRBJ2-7	CSAKRESYEQYF	TGCAGTGCCAAGCGGGAGTCCTACGAGCAGTACTTC
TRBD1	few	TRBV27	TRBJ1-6	CASSFGTAYNSPLHF	TGTGCCAGCAGTTTCGGGACAGCCTATAATTCACCCCTCCACTTT
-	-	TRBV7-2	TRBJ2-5	CASSFQRFQETQYF	TGTGCCAGCAGCTTCCAGCGGTTCCAAGAGACCCAGTACTTC
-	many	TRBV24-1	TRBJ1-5	CATSDRTSQPQHF	TGTGCCACCAGTGATCGGACAAGTCAGCCCCAGCATTTT
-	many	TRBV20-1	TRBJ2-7	CSANWGIEQYF	TGCAGTGCTAATTGGGGGATCGAGCAGTACTTC
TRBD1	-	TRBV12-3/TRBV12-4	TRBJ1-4	CASSSQLTGWNEKLFF	TGTGCCAGCAGTTCCCAATTGACAGGGTGGAATGAAAAACTGTTTTTT
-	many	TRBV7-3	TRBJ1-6	CASSLGSSYNSPLHF	TGTGCCAGCAGCTTGGGGAGCTCCTATAATTCACCCCTCCACTTT
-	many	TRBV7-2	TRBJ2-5	CASSLAGVPETQYF	TGTGCCAGCAGCTTAGCGGGGGTTCCGGAGACCCAGTACTTC
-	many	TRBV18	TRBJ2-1	CASSPPSSSYNEQFF	TGTGCCAGCTCACCACCCTCGAGCTCCTACAATGAGCAGTTCTTC
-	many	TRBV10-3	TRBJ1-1	CAISVTGMAEAFF	TGTGCCATCAGTGTCACAGGGATGGCTGAAGCTTTCTTT
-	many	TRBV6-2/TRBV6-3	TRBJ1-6	CASTPGLGAPLHF	TGTGCCAGCACCCCAGGACTGGGGGCACCCCTCCACTTT
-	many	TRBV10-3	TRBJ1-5	CAISEWEVPISPQHF	TGTGCCATCAGTGAATGGGAGGTACCGATCAGCCCCCAGCATTTT
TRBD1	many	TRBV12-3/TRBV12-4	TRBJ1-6	CASSAGTGYNSPLHF	TGTGCCAGCAGCGCCGGGACAGGGTACAATTCACCCCTCCACTTT
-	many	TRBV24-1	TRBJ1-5	CATSDFPRRNQPQHF	TGTGCCACCAGTGATTTCCCTCGCAGAAATCAGCCCCAGCATTTT
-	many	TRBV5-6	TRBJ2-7	CASSSYSYEQYF	TGTGCCAGCAGCTCTTACTCCTACGAGCAGTACTTC
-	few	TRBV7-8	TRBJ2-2	CASSLEGELFF	TGTGCCAGCAGCTTAGAAGGGGAGCTGTTTTTT
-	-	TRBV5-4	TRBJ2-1	CASSINDNEQFF	TGTGCCAGCAGCATCAATGACAATGAGCAGTTCTTC
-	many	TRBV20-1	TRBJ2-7	CSARAPEGGRYEQYF	TGCAGTGCTAGAGCCCCTGAGGGGGGCCGGTACGAGCAGTACTTC
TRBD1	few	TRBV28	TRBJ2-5	CASNPTGDQETQYF	TGTGCCAGCAATCCTACAGGGGACCAAGAGACCCAGTACTTC
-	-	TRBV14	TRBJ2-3	CASSQASGYTDTQYF	TGTGCCAGCAGCCAAGCTTCTGGGTACACAGATACGCAGTATTTT
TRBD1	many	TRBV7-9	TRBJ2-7	CASSRGTGGNYEQYF	TGTGCCAGCAGCAGGGGGACAGGTGGTAACTACGAGCAGTACTTC
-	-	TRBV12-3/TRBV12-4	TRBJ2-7	CASSSRGRAYEQYF	TGTGCCAGCAGTTCGCGGGGTAGGGCATACGAGCAGTACTTC
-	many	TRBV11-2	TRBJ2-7	CASSPFPRGPYEQYF	TGTGCCAGCAGCCCCTTCCCCAGGGGTCCCTACGAGCAGTACTTC